This TCR beta chain was obtained from a study of blood T cell repertoires in COVID-19. Overall study context: COVID-19 samples collected from the United States, Italy and Spain covered acute and convalescent phases.

The CDR3 sequence is 15 residues long. From germline, CDR1 is WNHNN and CDR2 SYGVQD (reference sequence). The V gene lost 2 bases and the J gene lost 1 base, with 11 bases spanning the gap. Residents of 24 US areas, aged about 18 to 89 years, made up the participants. Cohorts were determined from participant-reported clinical history. Recovery among Cohort 3 donors was established by two negative PCRs, clearance, or symptom resolution. The data were produced by immunoSEQ multiplex PCR, yet TCRdb's version contains in-frame clones alone and is incomplete. The table has fewer than 400,000 clones, around 90% seen once.

The V call is TRBV10-1, the J call TRBJ1-1, with D unresolved. The clonotype comes from a man aged 55 to 70 who had recovered from COVID-19. Input material: PBMCs or T cells enriched from blood (not recorded which). This CDR3 is CASSERRVGNTEAFF. As DNA, the CDR3 is TGCGCCAGCAGTGAGCGGAGGGTTGGGAACACTGAAGCTTTCTTT.